A single sample is the source of the 10 T cell receptor beta chains below, sequenced in a study of chemoradiotherapy in HPV16-positive cancers. Repertoires were generated with immunoSEQ multiplex PCR, while TCRdb's copy carries only in-frame clones and drops some. Here the sample spans under 13,000 clones, less than 80% being singletons. The specimen was taken from a patient who underwent chemoradiotherapy. The receptors stem from a human donor with HPV-associated anogenital cancer.

This chain connects TRBV15 to TRBJ2-7, with D uncertain. This CDR3 has 13 residues. V was trimmed by 0 bases and J by 2 bases, leaving 5 bases between them. CDR1 is LNHNV, CDR2 YYDKDF, per germline (reference sequence). CDR3 sequence (DNA): TGTGCCACCAGCAGAGAAACAGCCTACGAGCAGTACTTC. It codes for CATSRETAYEQYF.

In regard to this clone: An end of the junction differs from the germline gene, which may be a read error. The J gene is TRBJ1-6, the V gene TRBV19; D remains ambiguous. From germline, CDR1 is LNHDA and CDR2 SQIVND (reference sequence). The CDR3 length is 15 residues. CDR3 loop: CASSLQFSDNSPLHF. In nucleotides, the CDR3 is TGTGCCAGTAGTTTGCAATTCTCCGATAATTCACCCCTCCACTTT.

The J gene is TRBJ2-1, the V gene TRBV7-2; 9 nucleotides match TRBD2. The CDR3 is made up of 15 amino acids. The germline V gene encodes CDR1 SGHTA and CDR2 FQGNSA. Trimming took 2 bases from V and 4 from J; bases not matched to a gene: 3. The CDR3 is CASSLTSGGYNEQFF. As DNA, the CDR3 is TGTGCCAGCAGCTTAACGAGCGGGGGGTACAATGAGCAGTTCTTC.

The rearrangement joins TRBV6-6 to TRBJ2-2; D is possibly TRBD1 (5 bases). Germline loops: CDR1 MNHNY, CDR2 SVGAGI (reference sequence). The V gene lost 6 bases and the J gene lost 5 bases, with 16 bases spanning the gap. This CDR3 is built from 15 residues. CDR3 in DNA: TGTGCCAGCAGGACCGGCAGGGAAGGGACCGGGGAGCTGTTTTTT. Translated: CASRTGREGTGELFF.

The chain recombines TRBV11-2 with TRBJ1-2; D is unresolved. The V and J ends lost 1 base and 4 bases respectively, with 4 bases between them. There are 12 residues in the CDR3. Germline-derived CDR1 and CDR2 are SGHAT and FQNNGV. The DNA for the CDR3 is TGTGCCAGCAGCTTAGGCACCTATGGCTACACCTTC. Translated: CASSLGTYGYTF. Full variable domain (remainder filled in from reference TRBV11-2 and TRBJ1-2): EAGVAQSPRYKIIEKRQSVAFWCNPISGHATLYWYQQILGQGPKLLIQFQNNGVVDDSQLPKDRFSAERLKGVDSTLKIQPAKLEDSAVYLCASSLGTYGYTFGSGTRLTVV.

The chain uses TRBV13 and TRBJ1-6; D is perhaps TRBD1 (5 bases). The CDR3 runs 16 residues. Germline loops: CDR1 PRHDT, CDR2 FYEKMQ (reference sequence). V lost 5 bases and J lost 7, with 18 bases in between. CDR3 sequence: CASSPGRLGLNSPLHF. The CDR3 DNA follows: TGTGCCAGCAGCCCCGGTAGGCTGGGGCTCAATTCACCCCTCCACTTT.

This clone was seen a few times. The rearrangement joins TRBV9 to TRBJ2-5, with 7 positions matching TRBD2. After removal of 0 bases from V and 4 bases from J, the junction contained 3 bases not matched to a gene. Per germline, CDR1 SGDLS and CDR2 YYNGEE. This CDR3 spans 14 amino acids. The CDR3 bases are TGTGCCAGCAGCGTAGTGCCGGGAGGAGAGACCCAGTACTTC. It codes for CASSVVPGGETQYF. Supplemented by reference TRBV9 and TRBJ2-5, the full variable domain reads DSGVTQTPKHLITATGQRVTLRCSPRSGDLSVYWYQQSLDQGLQFLIQYYNGEERAKGNILERFSAQQFPDLHSELNLSSLELGDSALYFCASSVVPGGETQYFGPGTRLLVL.

The chain employs TRBV27 and TRBJ2-7, with 7 bases that match TRBD2. With 5 bases clipped from V and 0 bases from J, the junction kept 10 bases outside the gene matches. Germline V gene data show CDR1 as MNHEY and CDR2 as SMNVEV (reference sequence). This CDR3 region has 16 residues. CDR3 sequence reads: CASSRRLAESSYEQYF. CDR3 in DNA: TGTGCCAGCAGTCGGCGGCTAGCGGAAAGCTCCTACGAGCAGTACTTC.

This clone was detected only a few times. The chain has TRBV7-9 and TRBJ1-1; 8 bases align to TRBD1. The junction had 1 base not matched to a gene; V was cut back by 3 bases and J by 1 base. This CDR3 contains 14 residues. The germline V gene encodes CDR1 SEHNR and CDR2 FQNEAQ (reference sequence). CDR3 amino acids: CASSLQGANTEAFF. The CDR3 nucleotides are TGTGCCAGCAGCTTGCAGGGGGCGAACACTGAAGCTTTCTTT. Supplemented by reference TRBV7-9 and TRBJ1-1, the full variable domain reads DTGVSQNPRHKITKRGQNVTFRCDPISEHNRLYWYRQTLGQGPEFLTYFQNEAQLEKSRLLSDRFSAERPKGSFSTLEIQRTEQGDSAMYLCASSLQGANTEAFFGQGTRLTVV.

The chain has TRBV6-6 and TRBJ1-6, with D unresolved. Germline loops: CDR1 MNHNY, CDR2 SVGAGI (reference sequence). This CDR3 has 14 residues. V lost 2 bases to trimming and J lost 10 bases, with 12 bases between them. The CDR3 sequence: CASSYNQVFSPLHF. CDR3 DNA: TGTGCCAGCAGTTACAACCAGGTGTTCTCACCCCTCCACTTT.